This T cell receptor (beta chain) was identified during a study of CD8 T cells in ankylosing spondylitis. One entry per CDR3 protein, called by TCRdb with MiXCR from the 5' RACE reads. The table has 650,000 to 800,000 distinct CDR3 sequences, roughly 19% seen once. The V gene's germline CDR1 is LGHNA and CDR2 YSLEER. V lost 0 bases, J lost 2 bases, and 3 bases stayed unmatched. This CDR3 is built from 15 residues. General study results and limits: It appeared that ankylosing spondylitis blood was characterized by a TCR beta motif of several highly homologous variants. Matched ankylosing spondylitis synovial fluid reportedly showed significant enrichment of disease-linked clones.

In its sample, this clonotype was seen a few times. Its specificity is not known. This sequence was found in a male donor with ankylosing spondylitis. J is TRBJ2-5 and V is TRBV4-3, with TRBD1 matching over 7 bases. Sequenced input: blood, either unsorted or a sorted T cell fraction (not recorded which). This CDR3 is CASSQDGRGQETQYF. CDR3 coding DNA: TGCGCCAGCAGCCAAGATGGCAGGGGGCAAGAGACCCAGTACTTC.